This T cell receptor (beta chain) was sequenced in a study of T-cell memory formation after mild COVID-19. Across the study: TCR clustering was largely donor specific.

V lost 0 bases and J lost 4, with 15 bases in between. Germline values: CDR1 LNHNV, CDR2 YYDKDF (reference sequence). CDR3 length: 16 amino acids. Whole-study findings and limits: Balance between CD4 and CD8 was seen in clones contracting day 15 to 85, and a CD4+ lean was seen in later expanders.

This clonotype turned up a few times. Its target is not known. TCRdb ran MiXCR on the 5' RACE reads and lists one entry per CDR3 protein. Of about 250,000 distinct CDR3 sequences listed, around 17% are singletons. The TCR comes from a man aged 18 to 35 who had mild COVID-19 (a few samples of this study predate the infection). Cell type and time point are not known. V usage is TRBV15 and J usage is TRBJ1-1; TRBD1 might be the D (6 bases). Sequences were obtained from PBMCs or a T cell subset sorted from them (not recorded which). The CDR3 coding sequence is TGTGCCACCAGCAGAGATAAGTGGGGGGCGGGCACTGAAGCTTTCTTT. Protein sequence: CATSRDKWGAGTEAFF.